The 9 T cell receptor beta chains below were found in one sample sequenced in a study of blood T cell repertoires in COVID-19. Some clones are missing from TCRdb's copy, which holds only in-frame ones; the method was immunoSEQ multiplex PCR. This table holds more than 95,000 clones, approximately 80% found once. The sequencing sample was made of peripheral blood. The receptors here all came from a man aged 55 to 70 with acute or convalescent COVID-19.

This chain connects TRBV18 to TRBJ1-2; 7 positions match TRBD1. The CDR3 has 15 amino acids. Germline-derived CDR1 and CDR2 are KGHSH and LQKENI. The V and J ends lost 0 bases and 0 bases, in that order; junction bases with no gene match: 1. The CDR3 reads CASSPPGTANYGYTF. CDR3 in DNA: TGTGCCAGCTCACCACCCGGGACAGCTAACTATGGCTACACCTTC.

This chain connects TRBV6-2 or TRBV6-3 to TRBJ1-2, with TRBD1 matching over 9 bases. Trimming removed 6 bases from V and 5 bases from J; junction bases left unmatched: 7. Per the germline V gene, CDR1 is MNHEY and CDR2 is SVGEGT. CDR3 size: 14 residues. The CDR3 protein is CASSLTGGYYGYTF. The CDR3 nucleotides read TGTGCCAGCAGCCTCACAGGGGGCTATTATGGCTACACCTTC.

The rearrangement joins TRBV28 to TRBJ1-2, with D perhaps TRBD1 (5 bases). Trimming took 10 bases from V and 2 from J, leaving 14 bases between them. CDR1 and CDR2 (germline): MDHEN, SYDVKM. The CDR3 runs 13 residues. CDR3 sequence (DNA): TGTGCCACCATTGACGGGGGAAACTATGGCTACACCTTC. Protein sequence: CATIDGGNYGYTF.

The chain couples TRBV4-2 to TRBJ2-3, with 7 bases identical to TRBD2. Germline trimming cut 1 base from V and 3 bases from J; bases unmatched to any gene: 7. In germline, CDR1 is LGHNA, CDR2 YNFKEQ. This CDR3 has 16 residues. CDR3 bases: TGTGCCAGCAGCCAAGCAACGGGAGGTCGAACAGATACGCAGTATTTT. This sequence encodes CASSQATGGRTDTQYF.

This chain joins TRBV7-9 and TRBJ2-7, with TRBD2 matching over 11 bases. This CDR3 spans 14 amino acids. Unmatched junction bases numbered 7, after V lost 11 bases and J lost 1 base. CDR1 is SEHNR and CDR2 is FQNEAQ in the germline V gene (reference sequence). CDR3 DNA: TGTGCCTGCGGAGGGACTAGCGGATCCTACGAGCAGTACTTC. Protein product: CACGGTSGSYEQYF.

The chain combines TRBV11-2 with TRBJ2-3; 7 positions match TRBD1. J was trimmed by 4 bases and V by 2 bases; bases with no gene match: 6. CDR1 SGHAT and CDR2 FQNNGV come from the germline V gene. The CDR3 extends over 15 amino acids. Here the CDR3 DNA reads TGTGCCAGCAGCTTAAGACAGGGCAGGTCAGATACGCAGTATTTT. Its translation is CASSLRQGRSDTQYF.

The rearrangement links TRBV19 to TRBJ2-5; 9 bases are a match to TRBD2. The V and J ends lost 3 bases and 4 bases, in that order; junction bases with no gene match: 12. Looked up from germline, CDR1 is LNHDA and CDR2 is SQIVND (reference sequence). The CDR3 runs to 17 residues. The CDR3 spells CASSIRGSGRGRETQYF. CDR3 sequence (DNA): TGTGCCAGTAGTATCCGAGGTAGCGGGAGAGGCAGAGAGACCCAGTACTTC.

This clone was seen a few times. The V call is TRBV28, the J call TRBJ1-1; no clear D gene. The V end lost 2 bases, the J end lost 3 bases, and 7 bases lay between the germline ends. The CDR3 covers 13 residues. The V gene's germline CDR1 is MDHEN and CDR2 SYDVKM. DNA for the CDR3: TGTGCCAGCAGTTTAAGAGTGCACACTGAAGCTTTCTTT. Protein sequence: CASSLRVHTEAFF.

J is TRBJ1-5 and V is TRBV6-5; weak D call: TRBD1 (5 bases). This CDR3 has 15 amino acids. CDR1 MNHEY and CDR2 SVGAGI come from the germline V gene. V was cut by 2 bases and J by 0 bases, with 8 bases left in between. CDR3 region: CASSYNRYSNQPQHF. The CDR3 coding sequence is TGTGCCAGCAGTTACAACAGGTATAGCAATCAGCCCCAGCATTTT.